Described below is a single T cell receptor beta chain sequence and its context. The data originate from a study of blood T cell repertoires in COVID-19. Study background: Donors in the United States, Italy and Spain gave samples during acute or convalescent COVID-19. T cells, B-cell-depleted T cells, or PBMCs provided the cDNA or gDNA that served as material.

In the source study's methods: Estimated nucleated cell counts came from reference gene primer amplification. Measured with immunoSEQ multiplex PCR; TCRdb has only the in-frame clones, and not every one. The V and J calls and clone size come from that table; D and trimming were worked out from the DNA. The data contain 150,000 to 200,000 clones, just under 85% of them singletons. The CDR3 spans 14 residues. The J segment lost 2 bases and the V segment lost 5 bases, leaving 5 bases of the junction unmatched. Germline V CDR1 and CDR2: SEHNR, FQNEAQ (reference sequence). The TCR originated in a woman over 75 with acute or convalescent COVID-19. The chain couples TRBV7-9 to TRBJ2-7; 8 bases are shared with TRBD2. Material: peripheral blood. The CDR3 is CASSPPSGPYEQYF. In DNA form, the CDR3 reads TGTGCCAGCAGCCCACCTAGCGGGCCCTACGAGCAGTACTTC.